Listed below are T cell receptor beta chains from one sample, sequenced in a study of glioma-infiltrating T cells after dendritic cell vaccination. Profiling relied on immunoSEQ multiplex PCR, and the TCRdb table lists in-frame clones only, not all of them. The repertoire holds 98,000 or so clones, with 80% as singletons. Source: blood, taken after dendritic cell vaccination. These receptors originate from a human donor with glioblastoma. Each CDR3 is given with its conserved first and last residue. A D gene is named only where the DNA matches it firmly. The listing skips clone size in some rows; elsewhere it reads once, few, many or a size class.

>16|TRBV9|TRBJ2-1|NA|TRBD1
CASSDTYRGSYNEQFF
TGTGCCAGCAGCGATACCTACAGGGGTTCCTACAATGAGCAGTTCTTC
>14|TRBV5-1|TRBJ2-3|NA|NA
CASSLHREGDTQYF
TGCGCCAGCAGCTTGCACAGGGAGGGAGATACGCAGTATTTT
>15|TRBV6-7|TRBJ2-5|NA|TRBD1
CASSSDRDDQETQYF
TGTGCCAGCAGTTCCGACAGGGATGACCAAGAGACCCAGTACTTC
>13|TRBV6-6|TRBJ1-1|NA|TRBD1
CASSWTGRAEAFF
TGTGCCAGCAGTTGGACAGGGAGGGCTGAAGCTTTCTTT
>13|TRBV10-3|TRBJ2-1|NA|TRBD2
CAAGLAGGDEQFF
TGTGCCGCGGGACTAGCGGGAGGCGATGAGCAGTTCTTC
>13|TRBV7-2|TRBJ1-2|NA|NA
CASSPSGSRGYTF
TGTGCCAGCAGCCCATCGGGGTCGCGGGGCTACACCTTC
>14|TRBV2|TRBJ1-5|NA|NA
CASRQGSAGQPQHF
TGTGCCAGCAGACAGGGAAGCGCAGGTCAGCCCCAGCATTTT
>16|TRBV9|TRBJ2-7|once|TRBD1
CASSVGPRQGSYEQYF
TGTGCCAGCAGCGTAGGGCCGAGACAGGGTTCCTACGAGCAGTACTTC
>15|TRBV7-3|TRBJ2-3|NA|TRBD2
CASSSSGRETDTQYF
TGTGCCAGCAGCTCTAGCGGGAGGGAGACAGATACGCAGTATTTT
>13|TRBV5-1|TRBJ1-2|NA|NA
CASSLEDGGGYTF
TGCGCCAGCAGCTTGGAAGACGGGGGAGGCTACACCTTC
>15|TRBV30|TRBJ2-3|NA|TRBD2
CAWSPLAGGTDTQYF
TGTGCCTGGAGTCCGCTAGCGGGGGGCACAGATACGCAGTATTTT
>14|TRBV5-1|TRBJ2-5|NA|NA
CASRRSGTQETQYF
TGCGCCAGCAGGCGAAGCGGGACACAAGAGACCCAGTACTTC
>14|TRBV19|TRBJ2-2|NA|NA
CASKDGFYTGELFF
TGTGCCAGTAAAGACGGGTTTTACACCGGGGAGCTGTTTTTT
>15|TRBV6-6|TRBJ1-5|NA|NA
CASSRQRDSNQPQHF
TGTGCCAGCAGCCGACAGAGAGATAGCAATCAGCCCCAGCATTTT
>12|TRBV5-1|TRBJ1-5|NA|NA
CASKVSGQPQHF
TGCGCCAGCAAGGTTTCGGGTCAGCCCCAGCATTTT
>13|TRBV18|TRBJ1-1|NA|NA
CASSLTGDTEAFF
TGTGCCAGCTCACTAACCGGGGACACTGAAGCTTTCTTT
>13|TRBV10-2|TRBJ2-7|NA|NA
CASTTGWEHEQYF
TGCGCCAGCACGACTGGGTGGGAGCACGAGCAGTACTTC
>14|TRBV5-6|TRBJ1-2|NA|NA
CASSLLQAGKGYTF
TGTGCCAGCAGCTTGCTACAGGCGGGGAAAGGCTACACCTTC
>11|TRBV20-1|TRBJ1-1|NA|NA
CSARLQFEAFF
TGCAGTGCTAGATTGCAGTTTGAAGCTTTCTTT
>18|TRBV4-1|TRBJ2-3|NA|TRBD2
CASSQDAGLAGGQDTQYF
TGCGCCAGCAGCCAAGATGCGGGACTAGCGGGGGGGCAAGATACGCAGTATTTT